The entry that follows covers one T cell receptor (beta chain) sequence. As yet, its antigen is unknown. The record originates from a study of shared clonotypes between healthy human individuals. Overall study: Serving as donors were two women and three men, whose ages spanned 18 to 49. CD4 naive and CD4 memory each took three plates per donor, while CD8 naive took two and CD8 memory one. Study conclusions and caveats: Researchers sampled only blood; tissue repertoires likely differ.

TCRdb keeps only in-frame clones here, not all; method: immunoSEQ multiplex PCR. The sample comprises roughly 2.2 million clones, approximately 93% of which are singletons, and approximately 0.4% rests with the top ten. CD45RA-negative memory and CD45RA+ naive subsets were split from the CD4+ cells. Trimming took 4 bases from V and 9 from J, leaving 13 bases between them. Germline loops: CDR1 MNHNS, CDR2 SASEGT. The CDR3 length is 12 residues. Sequencing was performed on naive CD4+ T cells from PBMCs. Noted subset: CD45RA+ positively selected. The clonotype was recovered from a man younger than 30 in good health. Some clones in this sample may be carry-over from other donors' samples. This chain links TRBV6-1 with TRBJ2-7; no clear D. The CDR3 DNA reads TGTGCCAGCAGTGCCGGGCCTGGTGGGCAGTACTTC. This sequence encodes CASSAGPGGQYF.